This TCR beta chain was captured in a study of OX40 agonist ivuxolimab in advanced cancers. For the wider study: Ivuxolimab was a fully human IgG2 agonistic monoclonal antibody targeting the costimulatory receptor OX40 (CD134). Patients were allowed to have had prior anti-PD-1, anti-PD-L1 or anti-CTLA-4 therapy, and approximately 40% of the dose-escalation patients had been treated with checkpoint inhibitors. Intravenous ivuxolimab was administered to patients every 2 weeks at six dose levels: 0.01, 0.1, 0.3, 1.5, 3 and 10 mg/kg. The point of sequencing TCRbeta in the periphery was to test whether ivuxolimab changed TCR sequence diversity and drove clonal T-cell expansion. The dose-escalation cohort was about 83% male with a mean age of approximately 60 years, ranging from roughly 23 to 80. The paper reports the monotherapy dose-escalation portion (N = 52 patients) of the phase I ivuxolimab trial. Partial responses were achieved by three dose-escalation patients, of whom one had hepatocellular carcinoma and two had cutaneous melanoma. Among the roughly 52 dose-escalation patients, 19 had hepatocellular carcinoma, 15 melanoma, 9 renal cell carcinoma and 9 head and neck cancer. Overall results and qualifications from the work: In the 0.1-3.0 mg/kg groups, partial responders were among the patients with the lowest normalized peripheral clonal expansion, particularly in CD8+ T cells. After ivuxolimab, CD8+ T cells had more expanded clones than CD4+ T cells on average. At doses of 0.1 to 3.0 mg/kg, clonal expansion of both CD4+ and CD8+ blood T cells was observed from baseline to week 6. Low levels of normalized T-cell clonal expansion were also seen in some nonresponding patients. Which antigens the clonally expanded peripheral T cells were specific for was not determined.

From the cysteine through the phenylalanine, the CDR3 covers 13 amino acids. This entry keeps only the CDR3 DNA: 39 bases, framed from base 1. V is reduced by 5 bases and J by 1 base, leaving a spacing of 8 bases between them. The germline V gene gives CDR1 as MNHEY and CDR2 as SVGAGI. To sequence the TCRbeta CDR3 region, genomic DNA was isolated from the sorted cells. TCRbeta CDR3 regions were sequenced using the immunoSEQ Assay. This is the immuneACCESS table as TCRdb keeps it, with only in-frame sequences that have V and J called. A part of the clones is gone; compared with another copy, unresolved V genes explain less than half, and the rest is unexplained. The sample table contains 30,000 or so clones; only one count was recorded for over 85% of them. 26% of the sample lies in the top ten. The trial excluded patients who had a history of autoimmune disease or who were on systemic immunosuppression. Peripheral blood for TCR sequencing was drawn from every dose cohort at baseline, at cycle 4 day 1 and at cycle 7 day 1. The samples were taken from a phase I, first-in-human, multicenter, open-label dose-escalation trial of ivuxolimab. The trial enrolled adults with locally advanced or metastatic head and neck squamous cell, hepatocellular, melanoma or renal cell carcinoma. Before TCR sequencing, CD4+ T cells and CD8+ T cells were sorted from peripheral blood as separate populations.

On this clone itself: The antigen this receptor binds is unknown. Base qualities are not at hand, and no much larger clone is one base apart.

The clonotype was recovered from an adult with an advanced solid tumor such as melanoma, head and neck, liver or kidney cancer. The chain joins TRBV6-5 to TRBJ1-2; TRBD1 is possibly the D segment (5 matching bases). The material sequenced was CD4+ or CD8+ T cells sorted from blood, taken in a trial of the OX40 agonist ivuxolimab. The CDR3 reads as follows: CASSIDSNYGYTF. The nucleotide sequence reads as follows: TGTGCCAGCAGTATCGACAGTAACTATGGCTACACCTTC.